This T cell receptor (beta chain) appears in the sequencing data of a study of cytomegalovirus exposure and HLA in healthy donors. TCRdb keeps only in-frame clones here, not all; method: immunoSEQ multiplex PCR. The sample holds about 63,000 clones; more than 70% are singletons and the top ten take roughly 1.2%. Germline loops: CDR1 LNHDA, CDR2 SQIVND (reference sequence). The CDR3 spans 15 residues. The germline V and J ends were trimmed by 6 bases and 7 bases, with 19 bases remaining between them. Input material: PBMCs. The clonotype was recovered from a woman between 18 and 29 years old in good health and CMV-seronegative. The rearrangement joins TRBV19 to TRBJ2-1; D perhaps matches TRBD2 (6 bases). CDR3 coding DNA: TGTGCCAGTAGCTTCAGAGGCGGAGGGGCGAATGAGCAGTTCTTC. Encoded protein: CASSFRGGGANEQFF.